Following are 5 T cell receptor beta chains from one sample sequenced in a study of cytomegalovirus exposure and HLA in healthy donors. Researchers ran the PCR with 60 Vbeta and 13 Jbeta primers. The table came from immunoSEQ multiplex PCR; TCRdb's copy has only in-frame clones and leaves some out. The repertoire holds some 65,000 clones, with less than 75% as singletons. Sequences were obtained from PBMCs. Every receptor here comes from a woman in her twenties or thirties in good health and CMV-seronegative.

This chain joins TRBV30 and TRBJ1-6; 7 bases are shared with TRBD1. The CDR3 has 16 residues. Germline V gene lookup returns CDR1 GTSNPN and CDR2 SVGIG (reference sequence). With V trimmed by 5 bases and J by 0 bases, 7 bases remained unmatched. CDR3 sequence reads: CAWSVDRSSYNSPLHF. The CDR3 region has the DNA TGTGCCTGGTCCGTGGACAGGAGCTCCTATAATTCACCCCTCCACTTT. The variable domain in full, with the rest retrieved from reference TRBV30 and TRBJ1-6, is SQTIHQWPATLVQPVGSPLSLECTVEGTSNPNLYWYRQAAGRGLQLLFYSVGIGQISSEVPQNLSASRPQDRQFILSSKKLLLSDSGFYLCAWSVDRSSYNSPLHFGNGTRLTVT.

The chain links TRBV7-2 to TRBJ2-2; perhaps TRBD2 as D (6 bases). Germline V gene lookup returns CDR1 SGHTA and CDR2 FQGNSA. The CDR3 loop spans 14 amino acids. Trimming pared 3 bases from V and 6 bases from J, leaving 11 bases between. The CDR3 coding sequence is TGTGCCAGCAGCTTTGATTGGGGGGCCGGGGAGCTGTTTTTT. Its protein product is CASSFDWGAGELFF.

This rearrangement joins TRBV11-2 to TRBJ2-7, with 8 bases lining up with TRBD2. Germline lookup yields CDR1 SGHAT and CDR2 FQNNGV. The V segment lost 8 bases and the J segment 1 base; nucleotides outside the gene matches: 16. This CDR3 has 17 amino acids. CDR3 sequence reads: CASARRIAGSDSYEQYF. CDR3 in DNA: TGTGCCAGCGCCCGGCGGATAGCGGGGTCAGATTCCTACGAGCAGTACTTC.

This sequence joins TRBV6-1 and TRBJ1-2; tentative D call: TRBD1 (6 bases). CDR1 and CDR2 from the germline V gene are MNHNS and SASEGT. There are 13 residues in the CDR3. Trimming removed 5 bases at V and 8 bases at J, with 15 bases between. CDR3 sequence: CASSPSGQKGYTF. In DNA, the CDR3 is TGTGCCAGCAGTCCATCGGGACAAAAGGGCTACACCTTC.

For the CDR3, the DNA is TGTGCCAGTAGTAGCGGGGTGAACACCGGGGAGCTGTTTTTT. Amino acid sequence: CASSSGVNTGELFF. V gene TRBV19 combines with J gene TRBJ2-2; tentative D call: TRBD2 (6 bases). This CDR3 is 14 amino acids long. Germline V gives CDR1 LNHDA, CDR2 SQIVND (reference sequence). The germline V and J ends were trimmed by 4 bases and 1 base, with 7 bases remaining between them.